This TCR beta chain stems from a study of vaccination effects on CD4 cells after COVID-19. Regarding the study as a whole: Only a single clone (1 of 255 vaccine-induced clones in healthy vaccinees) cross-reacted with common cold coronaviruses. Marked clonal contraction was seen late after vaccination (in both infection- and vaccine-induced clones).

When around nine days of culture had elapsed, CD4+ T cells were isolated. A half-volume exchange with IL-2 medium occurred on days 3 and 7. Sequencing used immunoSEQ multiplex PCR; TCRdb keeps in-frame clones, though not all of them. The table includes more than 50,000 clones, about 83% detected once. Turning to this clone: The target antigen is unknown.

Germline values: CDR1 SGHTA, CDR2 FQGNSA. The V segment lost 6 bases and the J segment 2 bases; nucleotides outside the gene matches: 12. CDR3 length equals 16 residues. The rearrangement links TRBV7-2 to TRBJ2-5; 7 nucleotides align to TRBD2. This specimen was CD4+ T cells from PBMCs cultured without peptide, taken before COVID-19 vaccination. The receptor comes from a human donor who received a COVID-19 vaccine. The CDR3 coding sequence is TGTGCCAGCAGTCTAAACCGGGGCGGGGGACAAGAGACCCAGTACTTC. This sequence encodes CASSLNRGGGQETQYF.